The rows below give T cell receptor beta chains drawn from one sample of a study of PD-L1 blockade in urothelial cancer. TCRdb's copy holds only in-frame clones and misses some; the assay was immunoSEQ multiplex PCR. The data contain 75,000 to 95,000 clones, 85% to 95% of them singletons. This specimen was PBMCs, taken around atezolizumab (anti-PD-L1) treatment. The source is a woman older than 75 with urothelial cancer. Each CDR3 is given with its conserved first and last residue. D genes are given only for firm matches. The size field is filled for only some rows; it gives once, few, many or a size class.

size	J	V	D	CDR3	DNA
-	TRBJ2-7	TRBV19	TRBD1	CASSVGQGVSYEQYF	TGTGCCAGTAGTGTAGGACAGGGGGTGTCCTACGAGCAGTACTTC
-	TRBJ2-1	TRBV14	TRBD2	CASSQWGLADYNEQFF	TGTGCCAGCAGCCAATGGGGACTAGCGGACTACAATGAGCAGTTCTTC
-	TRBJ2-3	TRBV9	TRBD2	CASSPGTSGPDTQYF	TGTGCCAGCAGCCCCGGGACTAGCGGGCCAGATACGCAGTATTTT
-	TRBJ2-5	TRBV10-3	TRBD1	CAISASSTGGLNEQYF	TGTGCCATCAGTGCGAGTTCGACAGGGGGGCTTAATGAGCAGTACTTC
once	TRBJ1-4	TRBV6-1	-	CASSEKGRWNEKLFF	TGTGCCAGCAGTGAAAAGGGGAGGTGGAATGAAAAACTGTTTTTT
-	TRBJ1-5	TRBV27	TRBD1	CASSSNRGVGPQHF	TGTGCCAGCAGTTCCAACAGGGGCGTCGGGCCCCAGCATTTT
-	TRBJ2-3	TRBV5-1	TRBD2	CASSSWDSGRVGDTQYF	TGCGCCAGCAGCTCATGGGATAGCGGGAGGGTCGGAGATACGCAGTATTTT
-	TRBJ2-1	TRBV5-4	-	CASSSGLAVRSSYNEQFF	TGTGCCAGCAGCTCTGGCTTAGCGGTCCGGAGCTCCTACAATGAGCAGTTCTTC
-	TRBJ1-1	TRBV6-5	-	CASSPRGADTEAFF	TGTGCCAGCAGTCCCCGAGGCGCCGACACTGAAGCTTTCTTT
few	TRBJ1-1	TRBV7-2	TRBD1	CASNKDRGNTEAFF	TGTGCCAGCAACAAGGACAGGGGGAACACTGAAGCTTTCTTT
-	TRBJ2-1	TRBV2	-	CASSEGGRRLVNEQFF	TGTGCCAGCAGTGAAGGAGGGAGGAGGCTAGTCAATGAGCAGTTCTTC
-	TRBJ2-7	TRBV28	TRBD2	CASSTRPHGRAPYEQYF	TGTGCCAGCAGTACCCGCCCCCACGGGAGGGCCCCCTACGAGCAGTACTTC
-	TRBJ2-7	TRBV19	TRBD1	CASSMEDRYSYEQYF	TGTGCCAGTAGTATGGAGGACAGGTACTCCTACGAGCAGTACTTC
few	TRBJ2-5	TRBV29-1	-	CSVEFPRGTARGETQYF	TGCAGCGTTGAATTCCCCCGCGGGACCGCTCGGGGAGAGACCCAGTACTTC
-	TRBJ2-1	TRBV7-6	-	CASSLATLAETDNEQFF	TGTGCCAGCAGCTTAGCTACACTAGCAGAGACAGACAATGAGCAGTTCTTC
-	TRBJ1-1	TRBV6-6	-	CASSKRTDPGIPEAFF	TGTGCCAGCAGTAAACGTACAGACCCCGGGATTCCTGAAGCTTTCTTT
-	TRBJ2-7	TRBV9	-	CASSVGTDIYEQYF	TGTGCCAGCAGCGTTGGTACAGACATCTACGAGCAGTACTTC
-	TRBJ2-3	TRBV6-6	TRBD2	CASSTSGGITDTQYF	TGTGCCAGCAGTACTAGCGGGGGCATTACAGATACGCAGTATTTT
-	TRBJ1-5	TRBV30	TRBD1	CAWNRGDSRNQPQHF	TGTGCCTGGAATAGGGGGGACAGTCGCAATCAGCCCCAGCATTTT
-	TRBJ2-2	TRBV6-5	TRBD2	CASSYSALAGLGELFF	TGTGCCAGCAGTTACTCCGCACTAGCGGGACTCGGGGAGCTGTTTTTT
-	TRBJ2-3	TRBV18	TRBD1	CASSPRQGGTDTQYF	TGTGCCAGCTCACCCCGACAGGGGGGCACAGATACGCAGTATTTT
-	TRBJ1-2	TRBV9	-	CASSAEGGYTF	TGTGCCAGCAGCGCGGAGGGTGGCTACACCTTC
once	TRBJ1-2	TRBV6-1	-	CASSGQGYGYTF	TGTGCCAGCAGTGGCCAGGGTTATGGCTACACCTTC
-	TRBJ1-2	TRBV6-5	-	CASRGRTEHGYTF	TGTGCCAGCAGGGGCAGGACAGAACATGGCTACACCTTC
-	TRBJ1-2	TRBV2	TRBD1	CASSEPPPGQGAYGYTF	TGTGCCAGCAGTGAACCGCCCCCTGGACAGGGGGCTTATGGCTACACCTTC
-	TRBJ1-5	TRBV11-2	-	CASSAGGNQPQHF	TGTGCCAGCAGCGCCGGGGGGAATCAGCCCCAGCATTTT
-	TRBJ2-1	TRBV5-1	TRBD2	CASSRGSGYYNEQFF	TGCGCCAGCAGCCGCGGTAGCGGGTATTACAATGAGCAGTTCTTC
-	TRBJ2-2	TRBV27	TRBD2	CASSLFSAGADTGELFF	TGTGCCAGCAGTTTATTTTCAGCGGGAGCCGACACCGGGGAGCTGTTTTTT
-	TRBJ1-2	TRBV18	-	CASSPERGTSNYGYTF	TGTGCCAGCTCACCAGAAAGGGGAACTTCTAACTATGGCTACACCTTC
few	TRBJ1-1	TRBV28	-	CASTTGGEAFF	TGTGCCAGCACAACAGGTGGTGAAGCTTTCTTT
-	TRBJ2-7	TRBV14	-	CASSQDSSYEQYF	TGTGCCAGCAGCCAAGATAGCTCCTACGAGCAGTACTTC
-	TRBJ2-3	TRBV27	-	CASSPDFRTDTQYF	TGTGCCAGCAGTCCAGATTTTCGCACAGATACGCAGTATTTT
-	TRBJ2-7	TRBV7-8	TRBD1	CASSLRQGAGEQYF	TGTGCCAGCAGCTTACGGCAGGGGGCAGGCGAGCAGTACTTC
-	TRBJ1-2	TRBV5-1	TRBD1	CASSQGTGDNYGYTF	TGCGCCAGCAGCCAGGGGACAGGGGACAACTATGGCTACACCTTC
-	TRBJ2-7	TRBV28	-	CASRRTGNLYEQYF	TGTGCCAGCAGGCGAACCGGGAATCTATACGAGCAGTACTTC
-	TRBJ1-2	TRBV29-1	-	CSVSPWGNYGYTF	TGCAGCGTCAGTCCCTGGGGCAACTATGGCTACACCTTC
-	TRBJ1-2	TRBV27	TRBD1	CASSLSGTANYGYTF	TGTGCCAGCAGTTTATCAGGGACAGCTAACTATGGCTACACCTTC
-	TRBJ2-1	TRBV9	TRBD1	CASSHTTGTGMSEQFF	TGTGCCAGCAGTCATACCACCGGGACAGGGATGAGTGAGCAGTTCTTC
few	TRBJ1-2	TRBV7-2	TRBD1	CASRPTGQGGYGYTF	TGTGCCAGCAGACCCACGGGACAGGGGGGCTATGGCTACACCTTC
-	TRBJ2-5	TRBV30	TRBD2	CAWDTGTSIQETQYF	TGTGCCTGGGATACCGGGACTAGCATCCAAGAGACCCAGTACTTC
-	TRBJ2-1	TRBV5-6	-	CASSGALNEQFF	TGTGCCAGCAGCGGGGCCTTAAATGAGCAGTTCTTC
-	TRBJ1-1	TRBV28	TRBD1	CASSPPGQLMNTEAFF	TGTGCCAGCAGCCCCCCGGGACAGCTTATGAACACTGAAGCTTTCTTT
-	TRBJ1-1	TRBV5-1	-	CASSLRWGGNTEAFF	TGCGCCAGCAGCTTGCGCTGGGGAGGTAACACTGAAGCTTTCTTT
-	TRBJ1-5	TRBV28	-	CASSFSGSNQPQHF	TGTGCCAGCAGTTTCTCGGGGAGCAATCAGCCCCAGCATTTT
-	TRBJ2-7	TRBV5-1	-	CASSFDSYEQYF	TGCGCCAGCAGCTTCGACAGTTACGAGCAGTACTTC
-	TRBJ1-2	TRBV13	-	CASSLGTARTSGYTF	TGTGCCAGCAGCTTAGGGACAGCTCGTACGAGTGGCTACACCTTC
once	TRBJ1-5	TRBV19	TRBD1	CASSGTGNQPQHF	TGTGCCAGTAGCGGGACAGGGAATCAGCCCCAGCATTTT
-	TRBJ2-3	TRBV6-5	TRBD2	CASSSPGGPTDTQYF	TGTGCCAGCAGCTCACCGGGAGGGCCCACAGATACGCAGTATTTT
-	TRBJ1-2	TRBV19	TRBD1	CASRIGQGGYTF	TGTGCCAGTAGGATAGGACAGGGTGGCTACACCTTC
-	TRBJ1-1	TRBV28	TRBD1	CASSPPGGQGANTEAFF	TGTGCCAGCAGTCCCCCGGGGGGACAGGGGGCTAACACTGAAGCTTTCTTT
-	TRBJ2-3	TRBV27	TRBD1	CASSFIQGEVRDF	TGTGCCAGCAGTTTCATACAGGGGGAGGTTCGGGATTTT
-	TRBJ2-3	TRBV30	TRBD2	CAWSRRRERTDTQYF	TGTGCCTGGAGTCGGCGGCGGGAGCGCACAGATACGCAGTATTTT